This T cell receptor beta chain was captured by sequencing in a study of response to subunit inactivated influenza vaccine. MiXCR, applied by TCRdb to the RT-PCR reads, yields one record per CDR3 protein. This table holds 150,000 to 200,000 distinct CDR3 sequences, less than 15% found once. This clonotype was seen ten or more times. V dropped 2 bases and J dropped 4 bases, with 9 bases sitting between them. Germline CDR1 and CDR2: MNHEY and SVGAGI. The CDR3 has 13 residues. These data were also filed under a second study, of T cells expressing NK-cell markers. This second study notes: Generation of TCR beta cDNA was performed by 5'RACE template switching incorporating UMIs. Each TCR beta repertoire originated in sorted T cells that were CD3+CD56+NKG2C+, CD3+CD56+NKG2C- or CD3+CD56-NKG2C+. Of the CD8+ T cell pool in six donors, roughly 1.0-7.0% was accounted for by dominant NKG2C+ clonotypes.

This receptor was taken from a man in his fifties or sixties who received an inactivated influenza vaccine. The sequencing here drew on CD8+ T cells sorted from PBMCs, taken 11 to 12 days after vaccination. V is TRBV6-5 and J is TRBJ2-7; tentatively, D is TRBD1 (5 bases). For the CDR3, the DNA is TGTGCCAGCAGTTACCAGACAGCGTACGAGCAGTACTTC. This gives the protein CASSYQTAYEQYF.